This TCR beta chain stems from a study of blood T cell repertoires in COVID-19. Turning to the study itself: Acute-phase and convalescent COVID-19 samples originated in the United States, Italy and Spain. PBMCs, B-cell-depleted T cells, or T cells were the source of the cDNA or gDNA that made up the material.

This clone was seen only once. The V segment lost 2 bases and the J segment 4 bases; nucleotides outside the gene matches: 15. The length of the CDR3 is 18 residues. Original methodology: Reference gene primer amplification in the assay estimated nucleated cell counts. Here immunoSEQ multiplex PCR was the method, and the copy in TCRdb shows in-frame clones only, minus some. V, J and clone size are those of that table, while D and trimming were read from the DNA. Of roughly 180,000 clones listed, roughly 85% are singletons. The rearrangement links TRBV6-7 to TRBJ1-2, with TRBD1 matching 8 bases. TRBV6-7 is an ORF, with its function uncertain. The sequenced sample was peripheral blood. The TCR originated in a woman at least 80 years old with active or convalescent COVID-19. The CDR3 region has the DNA TGTGCCAGCAGTTACGTGAGTGGTCAGGGGGCGCGGGGCTATGGCTACACCTTC. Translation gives CASSYVSGQGARGYGYTF.